This is a list of T cell receptor beta chains from one sample in a study of follicular helper T cells after annual influenza vaccination. Using immunoSEQ multiplex PCR, the repertoire was profiled, and TCRdb retains in-frame clones only, with some absent. The sample lists some 10,000 clones, more than 65% seen once, with 3% to 4.5% in the top ten. Specimen: CXCR5+ CD38- circulating T follicular helper cells from blood, collected on the day of influenza vaccination. Receptor source: an adult who received the influenza vaccine. Each CDR3 is given with its conserved first and last residue. D genes are given only for firm matches. Clone size is not always given. Where it is, it says once, few, many or a class for expanded clones.

cdr3_aa	cdr3_nt	clone_size	d_call	j_call	v_call
CASNTGNANQPQHF	TGTGCCAGCAATACAGGGAATGCAAATCAGCCCCAGCATTTT	-	-	TRBJ1-5	TRBV6-1
CASSLGSTGAGEETQYF	TGTGCCAGCAGTTTAGGCTCGACAGGGGCAGGAGAAGAGACCCAGTACTTC	-	TRBD1	TRBJ2-5	TRBV28
CASSGLFSIMNTEAFF	TGTGCCAGCAGCGGTTTGTTCTCCATCATGAACACTGAAGCTTTCTTT	-	-	TRBJ1-1	TRBV14
CASSTPGTSYNEQFF	TGTGCCAGTAGTACGCCCGGGACTTCCTACAATGAGCAGTTCTTC	-	-	TRBJ2-1	TRBV19
CASSQADSGAYGYTF	TGCGCCAGCAGCCAAGCCGATTCGGGGGCCTATGGCTACACCTTC	once	-	TRBJ1-2	TRBV4-3
CASSPWDKYTEAFF	TGTGCCAGCAGCCCCTGGGACAAGTACACTGAAGCTTTCTTT	-	-	TRBJ1-1	TRBV5-5
CASRGTGESNQPQHF	TGTGCCAGCAGGGGGACAGGGGAAAGCAATCAGCCCCAGCATTTT	-	TRBD1	TRBJ1-5	TRBV28
CASSRTGRNEQFF	TGTGCCAGCAGCAGGACAGGACGTAATGAGCAGTTCTTC	once	TRBD1	TRBJ2-1	TRBV7-2
CASSIGRLADNEQFF	TGTGCCAGTAGTATAGGGCGTCTAGCGGACAATGAGCAGTTCTTC	-	TRBD2	TRBJ2-1	TRBV19
CASSPVRPGGAYNSGEQYF	TGTGCCAGCTCACCAGTGCGGCCAGGGGGCGCTTATAATTCGGGCGAGCAGTACTTC	-	TRBD1	TRBJ2-7	TRBV18
CASRPTVGYLNEQFF	TGTGCCAGCAGGCCGACCGTCGGGTACCTCAATGAGCAGTTCTTC	-	-	TRBJ2-1	TRBV7-8
CASSDPTYEQYF	TGTGCCAGCAGTGACCCGACCTACGAGCAGTACTTC	-	-	TRBJ2-7	TRBV6-4
CASSLDGEWAGNTIYF	TGTGCCAGCAGCTTAGATGGGGAGTGGGCCGGAAACACCATATATTTT	-	-	TRBJ1-3	TRBV7-6
CAASRGGTLTDTQYF	TGTGCCGCTTCCCGGGGGGGGACACTCACAGATACGCAGTATTTT	-	TRBD2	TRBJ2-3	TRBV19
CASNSRVIGNQPQHF	TGTGCCAGTAACTCCAGGGTGATAGGAAATCAGCCCCAGCATTTT	once	-	TRBJ1-5	TRBV19
CASSQELSSTGTGELFF	TGCGCCAGCAGCCAAGAGTTGAGCAGTACTGGCACCGGGGAGCTGTTTTTT	-	-	TRBJ2-2	TRBV4-3
CASSQDRAPSPLHF	TGTGCCAGCAGTCAGGACAGGGCGCCTTCACCCCTCCACTTT	few	TRBD1	TRBJ1-6	TRBV27
CASNPASEYSGTEAFF	TGTGCCAGCAACCCCGCTTCAGAGTACTCTGGCACTGAAGCTTTCTTT	-	-	TRBJ1-1	TRBV27
CASSPTSGQDTQYF	TGCGCCAGCAGCCCTACTAGCGGTCAAGATACGCAGTATTTT	-	TRBD2	TRBJ2-3	TRBV5-1
CASSYPGLLGETQYF	TGTGCCAGCAGTTACCCGGGACTCTTAGGGGAGACCCAGTACTTC	-	-	TRBJ2-5	TRBV28
CAITSIGTGKEEETQYF	TGTGCCATCACGTCGATCGGGACAGGGAAGGAAGAAGAGACCCAGTACTTC	-	TRBD1	TRBJ2-5	TRBV10-3
CSVGGGYNEQFF	TGCAGCGTTGGGGGAGGGTACAATGAGCAGTTCTTC	-	TRBD2	TRBJ2-1	TRBV29-1
CASSQGRTNEKLFF	TGTGCCAGCAGCCAGGGTAGGACTAATGAAAAACTGTTTTTT	-	-	TRBJ1-4	TRBV25-1
CASSAQQGPGEKLFF	TGTGCCAGCAGCGCGCAACAGGGGCCCGGTGAAAAACTGTTTTTT	-	TRBD1	TRBJ1-4	TRBV9
CAWRAQDREYGYTF	TGTGCCTGGAGGGCCCAGGACAGGGAATATGGCTACACCTTC	once	TRBD1	TRBJ1-2	TRBV30
CASSLSTVQNGYTF	TGTGCCAGCAGCTTATCGACGGTTCAGAATGGCTACACCTTC	-	-	TRBJ1-2	TRBV7-2
CASSYRDYSYEQYF	TGTGCCAGCAGCTACCGGGACTACTCCTACGAGCAGTACTTC	few	TRBD2	TRBJ2-7	TRBV7-2
CASSLWGGGEAHEQYF	TGCGCCAGCAGCCTCTGGGGAGGGGGCGAAGCCCACGAGCAGTACTTC	-	-	TRBJ2-7	TRBV5-1
CASSSAGTSDEQFF	TGTGCCAGCAGCTCCGCCGGGACTAGCGATGAGCAGTTCTTC	-	TRBD2	TRBJ2-1	TRBV7-2
CAWRPGTSEGRNEQFF	TGTGCCTGGAGGCCAGGGACTAGCGAAGGGCGAAATGAGCAGTTCTTC	-	TRBD2	TRBJ2-1	TRBV30
CASSSWASGRGSGANVLTF	TGTGCCAGCAGCTCCTGGGCGAGCGGGAGGGGCTCTGGGGCCAACGTCCTGACTTTC	-	TRBD2	TRBJ2-6	TRBV5-4
CASSLITAGSREKLFF	TGTGCCAGCAGTTTAATTACTGCGGGGAGTAGGGAAAAACTGTTTTTT	once	-	TRBJ1-4	TRBV27
CASSLAAGGIYNEQFF	TGTGCCAGCAGCTTGGCGGCGGGAGGGATCTACAATGAGCAGTTCTTC	-	TRBD2	TRBJ2-1	TRBV5-6
CAWNPAAGLNQPQHF	TGTGCCTGGAATCCCGCTGCGGGACTGAATCAGCCCCAGCATTTT	-	-	TRBJ1-5	TRBV30
CASSPRTGSTEAFF	TGTGCCAGCAGTCCCCGTACGGGATCCACTGAAGCTTTCTTT	-	-	TRBJ1-1	TRBV6-6
CASSPVPAEEQYF	TGTGCCAGCTCACCGGTTCCAGCGGAGGAGCAGTACTTC	-	-	TRBJ2-7	TRBV18
CASSLRDWNYNEQFF	TGTGCCAGCAGCCTCAGGGACTGGAATTACAATGAGCAGTTCTTC	-	-	TRBJ2-1	TRBV7-8
CASQADYNSPLHF	TGTGCCAGTCAAGCCGACTATAATTCACCCCTCCACTTT	few	-	TRBJ1-6	TRBV2
CASSLVSGNNQPQHF	TGTGCCAGCAGCTTGGTCAGCGGGAATAATCAGCCCCAGCATTTT	-	-	TRBJ1-5	TRBV5-5
CASSFGPTGNTIYF	TGCGCCAGCAGCTTCGGCCCAACTGGAAACACCATATATTTT	-	-	TRBJ1-3	TRBV5-1
CASRSLAGSYNEQFF	TGTGCCAGTAGATCTCTAGCGGGATCGTACAATGAGCAGTTCTTC	-	TRBD2	TRBJ2-1	TRBV19
CASLYEQYF	TGTGCCAGCCTTTACGAGCAGTACTTC	-	-	TRBJ2-7	TRBV6-1
CASSTLEGYEQYF	TGTGCCAGCTCCACCTTGGAGGGATACGAGCAGTACTTC	-	-	TRBJ2-7	TRBV11-2
CAGGDTRGPQHF	TGTGCCGGAGGGGATACCCGGGGGCCCCAGCATTTT	once	-	TRBJ1-5	TRBV6-6
CASSFKGRVAGANVLTF	TGTGCCAGCAGTTTCAAGGGGCGCGTGGCTGGGGCCAACGTCCTGACTTTC	-	-	TRBJ2-6	TRBV28
CASSLTSSVTGELFF	TGTGCCAGCAGCTTAACGTCTAGCGTTACCGGGGAGCTGTTTTTT	-	-	TRBJ2-2	TRBV7-2
CASRNMGGNYGYTF	TGTGCCAGCAGAAACATGGGTGGTAACTATGGCTACACCTTC	-	-	TRBJ1-2	TRBV28
CASSIHQAQHF	TGTGCCAGTAGTATCCACCAGGCCCAGCATTTT	-	-	TRBJ1-5	TRBV19
CASSHSGGAINEQFF	TGTGCCAGCAGCCATAGCGGGGGGGCCATAAATGAGCAGTTCTTC	-	TRBD2	TRBJ2-1	TRBV7-3
CASKGGLTDTQYF	TGTGCCAGCAAGGGGGGTCTCACAGATACGCAGTATTTT	-	-	TRBJ2-3	TRBV6-5
CASSAGGIETQYF	TGTGCCAGCAGCGCCGGGGGAATTGAGACCCAGTACTTC	-	-	TRBJ2-5	TRBV9
CASSLGGTAYREQYF	TGTGCCAGCAGCTTAGGCGGGACAGCGTACCGGGAGCAGTACTTC	-	-	TRBJ2-7	TRBV7-9
CASRGWGLAQETQYF	TGTGCCAGCAGGGGGTGGGGACTAGCACAAGAGACCCAGTACTTC	-	TRBD2	TRBJ2-5	TRBV27
CASRTGVTGELFF	TGTGCTAGCAGGACAGGGGTGACCGGGGAGCTGTTTTTT	-	TRBD1	TRBJ2-2	TRBV7-7
CASSIGRQYNQPQHF	TGTGCCAGTAGTATAGGGCGACAGTACAATCAGCCCCAGCATTTT	-	-	TRBJ1-5	TRBV19